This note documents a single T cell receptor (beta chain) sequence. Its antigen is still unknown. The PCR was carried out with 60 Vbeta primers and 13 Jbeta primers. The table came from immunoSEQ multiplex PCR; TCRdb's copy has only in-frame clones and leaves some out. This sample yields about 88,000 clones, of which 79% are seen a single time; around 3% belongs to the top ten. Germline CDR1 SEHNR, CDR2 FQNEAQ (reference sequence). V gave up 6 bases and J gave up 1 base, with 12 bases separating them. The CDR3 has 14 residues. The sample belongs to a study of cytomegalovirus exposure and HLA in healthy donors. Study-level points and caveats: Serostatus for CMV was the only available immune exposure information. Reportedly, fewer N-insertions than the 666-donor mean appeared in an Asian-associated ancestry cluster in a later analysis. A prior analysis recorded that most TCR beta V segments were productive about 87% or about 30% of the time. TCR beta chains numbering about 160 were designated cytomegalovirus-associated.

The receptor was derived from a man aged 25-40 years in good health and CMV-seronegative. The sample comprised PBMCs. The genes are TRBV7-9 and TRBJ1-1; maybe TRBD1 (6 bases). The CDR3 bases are TGTGCCAGCAGGCAGGGGATGGGGAACACTGAAGCTTTCTTT. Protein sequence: CASRQGMGNTEAFF.